This passage covers 18 T cell receptor beta chains from one sample sequenced in a study of early T cells in non-severe SARS-CoV-2 infection. MiXCR, applied by TCRdb to the 5' RACE reads, yields one record per CDR3 protein. The sample yields around 46,000 distinct CDR3 sequences, 9.5% to 13% seen once. The sample taken for sequencing was whole blood. The receptors here all came from an adult who was a healthcare worker with PCR-confirmed SARS-CoV-2 infection or an uninfected control (not recorded which).

The V gene is TRBV9, the J gene TRBJ2-1; tentative D call: TRBD2 (6 bases). Deletions cut 0 bases from V and 7 bases from J, with 17 bases between. CDR3 length: 16 residues. Germline lookup yields CDR1 SGDLS and CDR2 YYNGEE. Written as DNA, the CDR3 is TGTGCCAGCAGCGTAGGAGGGACTGGGGTGAGGAATGAGCAGTTCTTC. It translates to CASSVGGTGVRNEQFF.

This clonotype has only a few counts. The gene calls are TRBV28 and TRBJ2-5; D is unclear. The CDR3 sequence is 15 residues long. Germline-derived CDR1 and CDR2 are MDHEN and SYDVKM. The V end was cut by 6 bases, the J end by 4 bases, with 18 bases between. The CDR3 DNA reads TGTGCCAGCAGAATGTTTCTTGCGACGGGAGAGACCCAGTACTTC. Protein: CASRMFLATGETQYF. The entire variable domain, with the rest obtained from reference TRBV28 and TRBJ2-5, is as follows: DVKVTQSSRYLVKRTGEKVFLECVQDMDHENMFWYRQDPGLGLRLIYFSYDVKMKEKGDIPEGYSVSREKKERFSLILESASTNQTSMYLCASRMFLATGETQYFGPGTRLLVL.

This clonotype appeared many times. This sequence joins TRBV7-2 and TRBJ2-1, with 11 positions matching TRBD2. The J segment lost 8 bases and the V segment lost 5 bases, leaving 8 bases of the junction unmatched. The CDR3 consists of 15 residues. Germline CDR1 and CDR2: SGHTA and FQGNSA. For the CDR3, the DNA is TGTGCCAGCAGCCTTCTAGCGGGAGGCGGAGATGAGCAGTTCTTC. It is translated as CASSLLAGGGDEQFF.

The rearrangement uses TRBV20-1 and TRBJ2-1, with 13 bases identical to TRBD2. CDR1 and CDR2 from the germline V gene are DFQATT and SNEGSKA (reference sequence). Trimming removed 6 bases from V and 2 bases from J; junction bases left unmatched: 7. This CDR3 has 16 amino acids. The CDR3 sequence is CSADGLAGAPYNEQFF. The DNA for the CDR3 is TGCAGTGCGGACGGACTAGCGGGAGCCCCCTACAATGAGCAGTTCTTC.

Ten or more counts support this clonotype. CDR3: CASKQDRNNYGYTF. DNA for the CDR3: TGCGCCAGCAAACAAGACAGGAATAACTATGGCTACACCTTC. The rearrangement links TRBV5-1 to TRBJ1-2; D may be TRBD1 (6 bases). V lost 6 bases, J lost 1 base, and 13 bases lay in between. The germline V gene encodes CDR1 SGHRS and CDR2 YFSETQ. There are 14 residues in the CDR3.

This clonotype was seen many times. Its ends do not fully match the called genes, so a read error is possible. The chain combines TRBV20-1 with TRBJ2-5; 7 nucleotides match TRBD2. Germline CDR1 is DFQATT and CDR2 is SNEGSKA (reference sequence). There are 14 residues in the CDR3. CDR3 protein: CSASDASGQESQYF. In DNA form, the CDR3 reads TGCAGTGCTAGTGACGCTAGCGGCCAAGAGTCCCAGTACTTC.

This clonotype has a handful of counts. The chain joins TRBV6-2 or TRBV6-3 to TRBJ2-5, with 7 bases lining up with TRBD1. CDR1 and CDR2 from the germline V gene are MNHEY and SVGEGT. V dropped 8 bases and J dropped 4; count of bases not matched to a gene: 7. This CDR3 is 13 amino acids long. CDR3: CASSDRDGETQYF. Here the CDR3 DNA reads TGTGCCAGCTCCGACAGGGATGGAGAGACCCAGTACTTC.

The chain uses TRBV5-1 and TRBJ2-7; TRBD1 matches 7 bases. V was clipped by 0 bases and J by 4 bases; unmatched bases: 10. The length of the CDR3 is 16 residues. The germline gives CDR1 SGHRS, CDR2 YFSETQ. The CDR3 DNA reads as TGCGCCAGCAGCTTGGAGGGACAGCGGTGGGAGTACGAGCAGTACTTC. It encodes CASSLEGQRWEYEQYF.

This rearrangement joins TRBV6-6 to TRBJ2-1; no clear D gene. The germline V and J ends were trimmed by 6 bases and 3 bases, with 21 bases remaining between them. The CDR3 covers 17 residues. Germline V gene data show CDR1 as MNHNY and CDR2 as SVGAGI (reference sequence). CDR3 loop: CASRNGQASYLYNEQFF. In DNA, the CDR3 is TGTGCCAGCAGAAACGGGCAGGCTTCGTACCTCTACAATGAGCAGTTCTTC.

This clonotype was found many times. The chain employs TRBV4-3 and TRBJ1-3; D remains unclear. Germline V gene data show CDR1 as LGHNA and CDR2 as YSLEER. The CDR3 extends over 15 amino acids. V was cut by 4 bases and J by 2 bases, with 12 bases left in between. CDR3 in DNA: TGCGCCAGCAGCCCCACCTGGGAAACTGGAAACACCATATATTTT. Translated, it gives CASSPTWETGNTIYF.

The chain uses TRBV7-2 and TRBJ2-7; 10 bases are a match to TRBD2. The CDR3 consists of 20 residues. CDR1 is SGHTA, CDR2 FQGNSA, per germline. Unmatched junction bases numbered 17, after V lost 0 bases and J lost 3 bases. The chain's CDR3 is CASSLARRGAASGRNYEQYF. The CDR3 bases are TGTGCCAGCAGCTTAGCGCGTCGGGGGGCGGCTAGCGGGAGAAACTACGAGCAGTACTTC.

This clonotype was recorded at least ten times. This chain uses TRBV6-6 with TRBJ1-5; the match to TRBD1 covers 7 bases. Germline V gives CDR1 MNHNY, CDR2 SVGAGI (reference sequence). This CDR3 spans 18 amino acids. V lost 2 bases, J lost 0 bases, and 10 bases stayed unmatched. This CDR3 reads CASSYKGANIYSNQPQHF. The CDR3, as DNA: TGTGCCAGCAGTTACAAGGGGGCCAATATCTATAGCAATCAGCCCCAGCATTTT.

Many counts were recorded for this clonotype. This rearrangement joins TRBV11-2 to TRBJ1-2, with 9 nucleotides matching TRBD1. The germline CDR1 and CDR2 sequences are SGHAT and FQNNGV. Losses at the gene ends were 5 bases for V and 10 bases for J; bases not matched to a gene: 11. The CDR3 consists of 14 residues. The CDR3 DNA follows: TGTGCCAGCAGCCGGGACAGGGCGGTGGAGATCTACACCTTC. Translation: CASSRDRAVEIYTF.

This clonotype was counted many times. The genes are TRBV28 and TRBJ2-1; 10 nucleotides align to TRBD2. Germline V CDR1 and CDR2: MDHEN, SYDVKM. Trimming cost V 8 bases and J 4 bases; bases outside gene matches: 2. This CDR3 spans 13 amino acids. The CDR3 protein is CASGTSAYNEQFF. DNA of the CDR3: TGTGCCAGCGGGACTAGCGCTTACAATGAGCAGTTCTTC.

This clonotype has just a few counts. The rearrangement joins TRBV4-3 to TRBJ2-1, with D perhaps matching TRBD1 (6 bases). The CDR3 length is 14 residues. Germline CDR1 is LGHNA and CDR2 is YSLEER. V lost 1 base and J 9 bases, leaving 13 bases between the germline ends. CDR3 nucleotide sequence: TGCGCCAGCAGCCAAGGCCCCCAGGGGAGTGAGCAGTTCTTC. It codes for CASSQGPQGSEQFF.

This clonotype was observed at least ten times. The V call is TRBV6-5, the J call TRBJ2-7, with TRBD2 as a possible D gene (5 bases). Germline CDR1 and CDR2: MNHEY and SVGAGI. The CDR3 sequence is 14 residues long. Trimming stripped 5 bases from V and 0 bases from J, with 11 bases between. As DNA, the CDR3 is TGTGCCAGCAGTGCCCGGAGGTACTCCTACGAGCAGTACTTC. Translating it yields CASSARRYSYEQYF.

This clonotype was recorded at least ten times. V gene TRBV29-1 combines with J gene TRBJ2-1, with D possibly TRBD2 on 5 matching bases. The V end was cut by 8 bases, the J end by 7 bases, with 21 bases between. Germline lookup yields CDR1 SQVTM and CDR2 ANQGSEA. This CDR3 spans 14 amino acids. The CDR3 DNA reads TGCAGCTCTGAAGATGTCGGAGGTATGAATGAGCAGTTCTTC. Translating gives CSSEDVGGMNEQFF.

This clonotype has ten or more counts. The CDR3 reads CASSRSGHQETQYF. In DNA, the CDR3 is TGTGCCAGCAGCCGTAGCGGACACCAAGAGACCCAGTACTTC. This sequence joins TRBV7-2 and TRBJ2-5, with D possibly being TRBD2 (6 bases). The length of the CDR3 is 14 residues. V gave up 5 bases and J gave up 0 bases, with 10 bases separating them. Germline V gives CDR1 SGHTA, CDR2 FQGNSA.